This T cell receptor beta chain was captured by sequencing in a study of glioma-infiltrating T cells. Germline lookup yields CDR1 LGHDT and CDR2 YNNKEL (reference sequence). Between the trimmed V and J ends, which lost 4 bases and 9 bases, there was a span of 21 bases. The CDR3 contains 15 residues. Amplification of TCR alpha and beta CDR3 regions from RNA used iRepertoire nested multiplex PCR. TCRdb fed the multiplex PCR reads into MiXCR, producing one record per CDR3 protein. The table shows about 130,000 distinct CDR3 sequences, with more than 20% occurring only once. This TCR derives from a human donor with low-grade glioma or glioblastoma, undergoing nonglioma brain surgery, or in good health (not recorded which). The chain employs TRBV3-1 and TRBJ1-2, with no clear D. Source material: glioma tissue, nonneoplastic brain tissue, or PBMCs (not recorded which). CDR3 DNA sequence: TGTGCCAGCAGCCCTACCCAAAAGGGAAGGGTAAGCTACACCTTC. Its protein is CASSPTQKGRVSYTF.